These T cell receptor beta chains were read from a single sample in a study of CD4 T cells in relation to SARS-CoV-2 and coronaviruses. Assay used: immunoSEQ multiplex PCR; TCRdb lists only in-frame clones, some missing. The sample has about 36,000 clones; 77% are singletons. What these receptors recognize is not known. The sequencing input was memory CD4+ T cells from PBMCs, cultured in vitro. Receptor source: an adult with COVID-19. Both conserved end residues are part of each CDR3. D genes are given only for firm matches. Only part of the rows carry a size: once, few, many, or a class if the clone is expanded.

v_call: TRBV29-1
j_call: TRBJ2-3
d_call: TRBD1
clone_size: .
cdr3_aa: CSVTGADTQYF
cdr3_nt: TGCAGCGTGACAGGGGCAGATACGCAGTATTTT

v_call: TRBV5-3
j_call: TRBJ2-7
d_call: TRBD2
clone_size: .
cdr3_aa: CASQRGGAYVDEQYF
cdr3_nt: TGTGCCAGTCAACGGGGAGGGGCTTATGTAGACGAGCAGTACTTC

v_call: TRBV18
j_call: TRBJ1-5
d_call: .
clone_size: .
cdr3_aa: CASSLSDSNQPQHF
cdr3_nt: TGTGCCAGCTCACTGTCGGATAGCAATCAGCCCCAGCATTTT

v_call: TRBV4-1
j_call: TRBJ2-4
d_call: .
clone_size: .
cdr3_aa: CASSQRRGGDIQYF
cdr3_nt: TGCGCCAGCAGCCAAAGGAGAGGGGGGGACATTCAGTACTTC

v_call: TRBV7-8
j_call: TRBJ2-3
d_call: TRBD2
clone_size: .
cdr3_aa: CASSLALGLAGEEYF
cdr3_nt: TGTGCCAGCAGCTTAGCCCTCGGACTAGCGGGAGAGGAGTATTTT

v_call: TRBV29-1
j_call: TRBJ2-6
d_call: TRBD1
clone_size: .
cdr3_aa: CSVGTPTGSGANVLTF
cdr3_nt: TGCAGCGTCGGCACCCCGACAGGGTCTGGGGCCAACGTCCTGACTTTC

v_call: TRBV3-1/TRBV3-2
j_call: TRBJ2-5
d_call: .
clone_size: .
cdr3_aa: CASSQERGAWETQYF
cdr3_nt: TGTGCCAGCAGCCAAGAAAGGGGCGCTTGGGAGACCCAGTACTTC

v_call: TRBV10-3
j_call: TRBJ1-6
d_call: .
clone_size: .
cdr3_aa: CAISDGLRPDTSPLHF
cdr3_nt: TGTGCCATCAGTGACGGACTAAGGCCCGACACTTCACCCCTCCACTTT

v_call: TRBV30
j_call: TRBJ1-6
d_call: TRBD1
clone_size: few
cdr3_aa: CAWSVQPQGAGSPLHF
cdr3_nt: TGTGCCTGGAGTGTACAACCTCAGGGGGCCGGGTCACCCCTCCACTTT

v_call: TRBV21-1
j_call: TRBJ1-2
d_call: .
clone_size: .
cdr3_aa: CASNATGGGYGYTF
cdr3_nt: TGTGCCAGCAACGCGACAGGGGGGGGTTATGGCTACACCTTC

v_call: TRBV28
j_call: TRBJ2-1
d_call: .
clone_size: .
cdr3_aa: CASSPPYNEQFF
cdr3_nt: TGTGCCAGCAGTCCCCCCTACAATGAGCAGTTCTTC

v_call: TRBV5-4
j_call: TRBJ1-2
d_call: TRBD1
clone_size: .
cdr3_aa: CASSPGTGGSVYGYTF
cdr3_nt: TGTGCCAGCAGCCCCGGGACAGGGGGTTCCGTCTATGGCTACACCTTC

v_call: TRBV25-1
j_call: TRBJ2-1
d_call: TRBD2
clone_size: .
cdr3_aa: CASSEGLGRGQFF
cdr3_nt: TGTGCCAGCAGTGAGGGACTAGGACGGGGGCAGTTCTTC

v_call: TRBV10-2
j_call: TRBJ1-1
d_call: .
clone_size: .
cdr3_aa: CASKNDPNTEAFF
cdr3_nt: TGCGCCAGCAAAAACGACCCGAACACTGAAGCTTTCTTT

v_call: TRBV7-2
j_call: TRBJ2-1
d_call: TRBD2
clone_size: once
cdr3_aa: CASSFSGSSYNEQFF
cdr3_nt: TGTGCCAGCAGCTTTAGCGGGAGCTCCTACAATGAGCAGTTCTTC

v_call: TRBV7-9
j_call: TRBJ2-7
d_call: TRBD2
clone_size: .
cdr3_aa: CASSPGGLAASEQYF
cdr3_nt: TGTGCCAGCAGCCCCGGGGGACTAGCGGCTTCCGAGCAGTACTTC

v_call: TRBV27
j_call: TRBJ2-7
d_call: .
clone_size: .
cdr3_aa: CASSHRGSEYF
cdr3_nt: TGTGCCAGCAGTCATCGTGGGTCGGAGTACTTC

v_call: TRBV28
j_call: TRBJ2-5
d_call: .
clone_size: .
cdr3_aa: CASSLGTPGFGTQYF
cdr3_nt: TGTGCCAGCAGTTTGGGTACCCCCGGGTTTGGGACCCAGTACTTC

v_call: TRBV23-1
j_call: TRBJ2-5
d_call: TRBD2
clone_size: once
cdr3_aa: CASSQFLGLAVLWRETQYF
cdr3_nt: TGCGCCAGCAGTCAATTTCTGGGACTAGCGGTTCTTTGGCGGGAGACCCAGTACTTC

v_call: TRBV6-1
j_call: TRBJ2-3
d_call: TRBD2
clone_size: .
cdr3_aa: CASSVPTSGSRDTQYF
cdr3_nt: TGTGCCAGCAGTGTCCCGACTAGCGGGAGTCGAGATACGCAGTATTTT

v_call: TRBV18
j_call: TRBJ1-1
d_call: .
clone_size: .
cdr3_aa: CASSPGGDVTEAFF
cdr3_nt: TGTGCCAGCTCACCAGGAGGGGACGTCACTGAAGCTTTCTTT

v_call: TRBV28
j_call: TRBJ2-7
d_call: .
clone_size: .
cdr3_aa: CASSRPGFRRDEQYF
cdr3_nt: TGTGCCAGCTCCCGCCCGGGGTTCCGGCGGGATGAGCAGTACTTC

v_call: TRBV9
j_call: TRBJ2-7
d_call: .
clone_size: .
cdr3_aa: CASSAGPDYIYYEQYF
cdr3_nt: TGTGCCAGCAGCGCGGGACCGGACTATATCTACTACGAGCAGTACTTC

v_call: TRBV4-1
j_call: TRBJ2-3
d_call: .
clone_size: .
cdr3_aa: CASSSPGTIGTDTQYF
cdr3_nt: TGCGCCAGCAGCTCTCCCGGGACCATTGGCACAGATACGCAGTATTTT

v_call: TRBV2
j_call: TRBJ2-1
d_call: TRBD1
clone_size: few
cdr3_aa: CASGGTGGGEQFF
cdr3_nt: TGTGCCAGCGGCGGGACAGGGGGTGGTGAGCAGTTCTTC

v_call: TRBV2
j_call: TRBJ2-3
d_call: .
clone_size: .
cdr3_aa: CASRVGGVFTDTQYF
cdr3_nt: TGTGCCAGCAGGGTCGGGGGAGTGTTTACAGATACGCAGTATTTT

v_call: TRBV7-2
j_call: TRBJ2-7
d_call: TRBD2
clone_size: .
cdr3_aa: CASRIGVPRASGRAYEQYF
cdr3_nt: TGTGCCAGCAGAATAGGGGTCCCCCGCGCTAGCGGGAGGGCCTACGAGCAGTACTTC

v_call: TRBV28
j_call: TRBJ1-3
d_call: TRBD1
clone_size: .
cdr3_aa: CASRPTGAGNTIYF
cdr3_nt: TGTGCCAGCAGACCGACAGGGGCTGGAAACACCATATATTTT

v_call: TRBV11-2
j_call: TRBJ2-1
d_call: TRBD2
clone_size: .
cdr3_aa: CASSPSASGSGSYNEQFF
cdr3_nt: TGTGCCAGCAGCCCCTCGGCCAGCGGGAGTGGTTCCTACAATGAGCAGTTCTTC

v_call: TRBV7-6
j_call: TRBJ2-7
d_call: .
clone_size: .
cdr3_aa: CASSLEVGARYEQYF
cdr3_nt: TGTGCCAGCAGCTTAGAGGTGGGGGCTCGGTACGAGCAGTACTTC

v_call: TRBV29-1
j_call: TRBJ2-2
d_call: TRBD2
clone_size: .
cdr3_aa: CSVEDRLAGVMSGELFF
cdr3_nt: TGCAGCGTTGAAGATCGACTAGCGGGAGTCATGAGCGGGGAGCTGTTTTTT

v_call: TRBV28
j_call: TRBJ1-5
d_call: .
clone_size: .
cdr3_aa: CASKTGTYGGGPQHF
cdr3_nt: TGTGCCAGCAAAACCGGGACCTACGGAGGGGGGCCCCAGCATTTT

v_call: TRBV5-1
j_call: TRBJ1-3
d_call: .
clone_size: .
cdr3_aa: CASSLGQTGNTIYF
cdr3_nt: TGCGCCAGCAGCTTGGGACAGACTGGAAACACCATATATTTT

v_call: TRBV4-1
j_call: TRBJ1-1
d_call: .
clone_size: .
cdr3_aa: CASSRPTGKAEAFF
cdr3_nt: TGCGCCAGCAGCCGACCCACAGGGAAGGCTGAAGCTTTCTTT

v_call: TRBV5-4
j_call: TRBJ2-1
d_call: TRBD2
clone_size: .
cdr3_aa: CASSPTLAGGSYNEQFF
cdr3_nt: TGTGCCAGCAGCCCAACCTTAGCGGGCGGGTCCTACAATGAGCAGTTCTTC